This T cell receptor beta chain was obtained from a study of T cell responses to AZD1222 COVID-19 vaccine. Whole-study findings and limits: Spike-wide coverage was observed for vaccine-associated CD4 TCRs, with dominant responses at 160-218 and 743-854.

Points on this clone: Its target is unknown.

Repertoires were generated with immunoSEQ multiplex PCR, while TCRdb's copy carries only in-frame clones and drops some. Among some 140,000 clones, over 85% were seen once, and the ten largest hold roughly 2%. The V end lost 7 bases, the J end lost 6 bases, and 17 bases lay between the germline ends. The CDR3 extends over 15 amino acids. CDR1 is KGHDR and CDR2 is SFDVKD in the germline V gene. Sample: peripheral blood, taken on day 0 of AZD1222 vaccination. The chain recombines TRBV24-1 with TRBJ1-4, with a possible D match to TRBD1 (6 bases). The TCR originated in an adult in good health. CDR3 bases: TGTGCCACCAGCCAGAAGACGGGGGGCGATGAAAAACTGTTTTTT. This translates into CATSQKTGGDEKLFF.